The rows below give T cell receptor beta chains drawn from one sample of a study of early T cells in non-severe SARS-CoV-2 infection. One entry per CDR3 protein results from TCRdb running MiXCR on the 5' RACE reads. The data hold tens of thousands of distinct CDR3 sequences, with approximately 7% observed a single time. Sequencing input: whole blood. The receptors were sampled from an adult who was a healthcare worker with PCR-confirmed SARS-CoV-2 infection or an uninfected control (not recorded which). Each CDR3 is given with its conserved first and last residue. Each record gives: V gene, D gene, clone size, J gene, CDR3 protein, CDR3 DNA. The D gene is left open where the match is weak. Clone size is shown for a subset of rows, as once, few, many or a class of expanded clone.

TRBV20-1	.	few	TRBJ1-1	CSAGDQGGTEAFF	TGCAGTGCCGGAGACCAGGGTGGAACTGAAGCTTTCTTT
TRBV6-2/TRBV6-3	.	many	TRBJ1-1	CASSYSGARYTEAFF	TGTGCCAGCAGTTACTCAGGGGCGCGGTACACTGAAGCTTTCTTT
TRBV11-2	.	few	TRBJ1-2	CASSRDGRYGYTF	TGTGCCAGCAGCCGGGACGGACGATATGGCTACACCTTC
TRBV28	.	.	TRBJ1-5	CASSSGDMGNQPQHF	TGTGCCAGCAGCTCAGGGGATATGGGCAATCAGCCCCAGCATTTT
TRBV7-8	.	.	TRBJ2-1	CASSFRNQGPEQFF	TGTGCCAGCAGCTTCAGAAATCAGGGCCCGGAGCAGTTCTTC
TRBV7-3	TRBD2	many	TRBJ2-5	CASSRSGTSKETQYF	TGTGCCAGCAGCCGATCCGGGACTAGTAAAGAGACCCAGTACTTC
TRBV20-1	TRBD2	many	TRBJ2-3	CSARRLAAF	TGCAGTGCTAGGAGACTAGCGGCATTT
TRBV2	TRBD1	.	TRBJ1-6	CASRRQGTSTLHF	TGTGCCAGCAGAAGACAGGGGACCTCCACCCTCCACTTT
TRBV6-6	TRBD1	.	TRBJ1-6	CASRATGERNSPLHF	TGTGCCAGCAGAGCGACAGGGGAAAGGAATTCACCCCTCCACTTT
TRBV7-9	TRBD1	many	TRBJ2-7	CASSLGQGDEQYF	TGTGCCAGCAGCTTGGGACAGGGAGACGAGCAGTACTTC
TRBV7-2	.	many	TRBJ2-1	CASSLGSGSYNEQFF	TGTGCCAGCAGCTTAGGGTCGGGGTCCTACAATGAGCAGTTCTTC
TRBV7-3	.	few	TRBJ2-2	CASSLGDTGELFF	TGTGCCAGCAGCTTAGGAGACACCGGGGAGCTGTTTTTT